This TCR beta chain was found in a study of blood T cell repertoires in COVID-19. Study overall: Acute and convalescent COVID-19 specimens originated in the United States, Italy and Spain. Sources were T cells, B-cell-depleted T cells, or PBMCs; the material itself was cDNA or gDNA.

In the original workflow: Researchers report that nucleated cell counts were estimated from reference gene primer amplification. Data came from immunoSEQ multiplex PCR; TCRdb stores just in-frame clones and leaves some out. Clonal size and the V and J genes are those of that table, whereas D and trimming came from the DNA. Among 95,000 to 100,000 clones listed, more than 65% were seen once. Germline assignment: CDR1 MDHEN and CDR2 SYDVKM. The V segment lost 5 bases and the J segment 3 bases; nucleotides outside the gene matches: 6. This CDR3 has 16 residues. Sequenced sample: peripheral blood. The rearrangement links TRBV28 to TRBJ2-1, with TRBD2 identical over 11 bases. The clonotype comes from a woman older than 75 with active or convalescent COVID-19. The CDR3 loop reads CASSHFGTSGYNEQFF. Here the CDR3 DNA reads TGTGCCAGCAGTCACTTCGGGACTAGCGGCTACAATGAGCAGTTCTTC.